This passage covers 24 T cell receptor beta chains from one sample sequenced in a study of blood T cell repertoires in COVID-19. TCRdb's copy holds only in-frame clones and misses some; the assay was immunoSEQ multiplex PCR. The table includes hundreds of thousands of clones, 70% to 90% detected once. Sequencing was done on a sample of PBMCs or T cells enriched from blood (not recorded which). The receptors shown here come from a middle-aged woman who had recovered from COVID-19.

This clone was observed a single time. V is TRBV7-3 and J is TRBJ2-1; the D gene is possibly TRBD2 (5 bases). The CDR3 runs 18 residues. Per germline, CDR1 SGHTA and CDR2 FQGTGA. The V and J ends lost 5 bases and 1 base respectively, with 21 bases between them. CDR3 sequence reads: CASSRQGGSIISYNEQFF. CDR3 DNA: TGTGCCAGCAGCCGCCAAGGAGGTAGCATTATATCCTACAATGAGCAGTTCTTC.

In this sample, this clone turned up once. The chain uses TRBV7-2 and TRBJ2-3; 9 bases are shared with TRBD2. V shed 5 bases, J shed 2 bases, and the junction held 5 bases outside the gene matches. This CDR3 is 15 amino acids long. CDR1 SGHTA and CDR2 FQGNSA come from the germline V gene. In nucleotides, the CDR3 is TGTGCCAGCAGCCCTCTAGCGGGGCACACAGATACGCAGTATTTT. It encodes CASSPLAGHTDTQYF.

The J gene is TRBJ1-2, the V gene TRBV6-2 or TRBV6-3; 7 nucleotides line up with TRBD1. V was clipped by 2 bases and J by 3 bases; unmatched bases: 9. Germline loops: CDR1 MNHEY, CDR2 SVGEGT. The CDR3 length is 16 residues. In nucleotides, the CDR3 is TGTGCCAGCAGTTACCCCTCGACAGGGTTTGACTATGGCTACACCTTC. The encoded protein is CASSYPSTGFDYGYTF.

The rearrangement links TRBV6-2 or TRBV6-3 to TRBJ2-3; TRBD2 is a possible D gene (6 bases). The CDR3 has 12 residues. CDR1 is MNHEY and CDR2 is SVGEGT in the germline V gene. Trimming removed 6 bases at V and 9 bases at J, with 13 bases between. CDR3 in DNA: TGTGCCAGCAGCCCGGGACTTCAAACGCAGTATTTT. This encodes CASSPGLQTQYF.

This rearrangement joins TRBV7-4 to TRBJ2-7, with TRBD2 identical over 13 bases. CDR1 is SGHVT, CDR2 SQSDAQ, per germline. The CDR3 length is 18 residues. Losses at the gene ends were 4 bases for V and 5 bases for J; bases not matched to a gene: 14. Written as DNA, the CDR3 is TGTGCCAGCAGCTCAGCAATACTAGCGGGAGGGTCATGCCACGAGCAGTACTTC. It yields the protein CASSSAILAGGSCHEQYF.

The chain has TRBV4-3 and TRBJ2-7; TRBD1 might be the D (6 bases). Germline CDR1 is LGHNA and CDR2 is YSLEER. The CDR3 has 14 residues. V was clipped by 0 bases and J by 3 bases, with 9 bases between them. The CDR3 reads CASSQDSRGYEQYF. The CDR3 bases are TGCGCCAGCAGCCAAGATAGCAGGGGCTACGAGCAGTACTTC.

J is TRBJ2-1 and V is TRBV3-1 (or the pseudogene TRBV3-2); D might be TRBD1 (5 bases). CDR3 size: 16 residues. The V gene's germline CDR1 is LGHDT and CDR2 YNNKEL (reference sequence). V lost 3 bases to trimming and J lost 4 bases, with 16 bases between them. This CDR3 reads CASSHLIRGTYNEQFF. CDR3 nucleotides: TGTGCCAGCAGCCACCTAATAAGGGGAACTTACAATGAGCAGTTCTTC.

The rearrangement uses TRBV7-9 and TRBJ2-4, with 11 bases aligning to TRBD2. This CDR3 has 19 amino acids. Germline CDR1 and CDR2: SEHNR and FQNEAQ (reference sequence). J lost 0 bases, V lost 5 bases, and 12 bases had no gene match. The CDR3 nucleotides read TGTGCCAGCAGCCCCCGACTAGCGGGGAACAAACTAGCCAAAAACATTCAGTACTTC. This sequence encodes CASSPRLAGNKLAKNIQYF.

This clone was picked up one time. The chain employs TRBV28 and TRBJ1-1; TRBD1 aligns across 10 bases. The germline V gene encodes CDR1 MDHEN and CDR2 SYDVKM. The CDR3 length is 16 residues. V trimming: 5 bases; J trimming: 0 bases; junction bases outside the gene matches: 6. CDR3 nucleotides: TGTGCCAGCAGTAGGACAGGGGGACACCTGAACACTGAAGCTTTCTTT. This sequence encodes CASSRTGGHLNTEAFF.

This clone has a single count. The genes are TRBV28 and TRBJ1-2; no clear D gene. The germline CDR1 and CDR2 sequences are MDHEN and SYDVKM. Trimming stripped 2 bases from V and 8 bases from J, with 12 bases between. The CDR3 contains 13 residues. This CDR3 reads CASSLPAGKGYTF. The DNA for the CDR3 is TGTGCCAGCAGTTTACCGGCCGGGAAGGGCTACACCTTC.

This rearrangement joins TRBV4-1 to TRBJ2-3; 7 bases are a match to TRBD1. The CDR3 runs 15 residues. Unmatched junction bases numbered 6, after V lost 4 bases and J lost 2 bases. Germline assignment: CDR1 MGHRA and CDR2 YSYEKL. The CDR3 DNA reads TGCGCCAGCAGCCGGACAGGATTAGTCACAGATACGCAGTATTTT. This encodes CASSRTGLVTDTQYF.

With respect to this clone: Other nucleotide sequences from this sample produce the same CDR3. The chain is built from TRBV18 and TRBJ2-5, with D perhaps TRBD1 (5 bases). Germline V gene data show CDR1 as KGHSH and CDR2 as LQKENI. The CDR3 runs 13 residues. The V gene lost 3 bases and the J gene lost 5 bases, with 10 bases spanning the gap. Here the CDR3 DNA reads TGTGCCAGCTCACCTCGAAGGGGTGAGACCCAGTACTTC. Its protein is CASSPRRGETQYF. The whole variable domain, filled in from reference TRBV18 and TRBJ2-5, reads NAGVMQNPRHLVRRRGQEARLRCSPMKGHSHVYWYRQLPEEGLKFMVYLQKENIIDESGMPKERFSAEFPKEGPSILRIQQVVRGDSAAYFCASSPRRGETQYFGPGTRLLVL.

The chain recombines TRBV7-9 with TRBJ2-5, with 8 positions matching TRBD2. Germline V gene sequence: CDR1 SEHNR, CDR2 FQNEAQ (reference sequence). Losses at the gene ends were 2 bases for V and 1 base for J; bases not matched to a gene: 6. The CDR3 spans 16 residues. Here the CDR3 reads CASSLLRGGIQETQYF. In DNA form, the CDR3 reads TGTGCCAGCAGCTTATTACGGGGGGGTATCCAAGAGACCCAGTACTTC.

The chain couples TRBV5-4 to TRBJ2-1, with 8 bases matching TRBD2. J was trimmed by 2 bases and V by 5 bases; bases with no gene match: 9. The length of the CDR3 is 16 residues. CDR1 SGHNT and CDR2 YYREEE come from the germline V gene (reference sequence). CDR3 in DNA: TGTGCCAGCAGGGGGCCCCTAGCGGGCACCTACAATGAGCAGTTCTTC. It codes for CASRGPLAGTYNEQFF.

Only a few counts were recorded for this clone. The chain uses TRBV10-2 and TRBJ2-1; 10 bases align to TRBD1. With V trimmed by 2 bases and J by 9 bases, 4 bases remained unmatched. This CDR3 is built from 14 residues. The V gene's germline CDR1 is WSHSY and CDR2 SAAADI. The CDR3 coding sequence is TGCGCCAGCAGTGAGGGGACAGGGGAAGGTGAGCAGTTCTTC. Residues: CASSEGTGEGEQFF.

The J gene is TRBJ2-2, the V gene TRBV27; D possibly corresponds to TRBD2 (5 bases). V dropped 6 bases and J dropped 9 bases, with 17 bases sitting between them. Germline values: CDR1 MNHEY, CDR2 SMNVEV (reference sequence). The CDR3 is 14 amino acids. CDR3 loop: CASSRLAAVRELFF. Here the CDR3 DNA reads TGTGCCAGCAGCCGTCTAGCTGCGGTCAGGGAGCTGTTTTTT.

V and J are TRBV2 and TRBJ2-7, with 9 bases fitting TRBD2. This CDR3 contains 15 residues. V gave up 7 bases and J gave up 3 bases; unmatched junction bases: 10. The germline V gene encodes CDR1 SNHLY and CDR2 FYNNEI. CDR3 sequence: CASTRSGLALYEQYF. In DNA, the CDR3 is TGTGCCAGCACTAGATCGGGACTAGCACTCTACGAGCAGTACTTC.

This clone was detected many times. This chain joins TRBV2 and TRBJ2-1; 8 bases are a match to TRBD2. Germline V gives CDR1 SNHLY, CDR2 FYNNEI. V gave up 3 bases and J gave up 5 bases; unmatched junction bases: 6. This CDR3 has 15 amino acids. The CDR3 loop reads CASSDPGGTNNEQFF. The CDR3 DNA reads as TGTGCCAGCAGTGATCCGGGGGGGACTAACAATGAGCAGTTCTTC.

The chain employs TRBV29-1 and TRBJ2-7, with 13 bases fitting TRBD2. Germline CDR1 SQVTM, CDR2 ANQGSEA. CDR3 length: 16 residues. J gave up 7 bases and V 1 base, and 10 bases lay outside the gene matches. CDR3 in DNA: TGCAGCGTTGAAGTAGGACTAGCGGGAGTGGGTGGGGAGCAGTACTTC. Protein product: CSVEVGLAGVGGEQYF.

The rearrangement uses TRBV7-9 and TRBJ1-4; TRBD1 matches at 7 bases. The germline V gene encodes CDR1 SEHNR and CDR2 FQNEAQ (reference sequence). The CDR3 length is 14 residues. With 3 bases clipped from V and 3 bases from J, the junction kept 1 base outside the gene matches. This CDR3 is CASSFGQANEKLFF. CDR3 nucleotide sequence: TGTGCCAGCAGCTTTGGACAGGCTAATGAAAAACTGTTTTTT.

The V call is TRBV7-9, the J call TRBJ2-3; possibly TRBD2 for D (5 bases). Between the trimmed V and J ends, which lost 0 bases and 0 bases, there was a span of 13 bases. The V gene's germline CDR1 is SEHNR and CDR2 FQNEAQ (reference sequence). This CDR3 has 17 amino acids. The CDR3 loop reads CASSLAGAVPSTDTQYF. The CDR3 DNA is TGTGCCAGCAGCTTAGCGGGAGCAGTCCCTAGCACAGATACGCAGTATTTT. Complete variable domain (other parts from reference TRBV7-9 and TRBJ2-3): DTGVSQNPRHKITKRGQNVTFRCDPISEHNRLYWYRQTLGQGPEFLTYFQNEAQLEKSRLLSDRFSAERPKGSFSTLEIQRTEQGDSAMYLCASSLAGAVPSTDTQYFGPGTRLTVL.

V gene TRBV5-5 combines with J gene TRBJ1-1, with 7 bases fitting TRBD1. V trimming: 2 bases; J trimming: 1 base; junction bases outside the gene matches: 8. The CDR3 is made up of 16 amino acids. The germline V gene encodes CDR1 SGHKS and CDR2 YYEKEE (reference sequence). The CDR3 nucleotides read TGTGCCAGCAGCTTATATACAGGGGTCCGGAACACTGAAGCTTTCTTT. Translation: CASSLYTGVRNTEAFF. Looking up the rest from reference TRBV5-5 and TRBJ1-1 gives the full variable domain: DAGVTQSPTHLIKTRGQQVTLRCSPISGHKSVSWYQQVLGQGPQFIFQYYEKEERGRGNFPDRFSARQFPNYSSELNVNALLLGDSALYLCASSLYTGVRNTEAFFGQGTRLTVV.

In its sample, this clone was seen a few times. V and J are TRBV12-3 or TRBV12-4 and TRBJ1-1; D perhaps matches TRBD1 (6 bases). This CDR3 region has 13 residues. V lost 7 bases, J lost 5 bases, and 14 bases lay in between. The CDR3 is CASTGGAQTEAFF. Here the CDR3 DNA reads TGTGCCAGCACCGGGGGGGCGCAAACTGAAGCTTTCTTT.

The rearrangement joins TRBV21-1 to TRBJ2-5; the table names TRBD1, a call not compared with the DNA. TRBV21-1 is given as a pseudogene. The CDR3 has 16 residues. CDR3 coding DNA: TGTGCCAGCAGCAAATTAAAGTGCACAAGACAAGAGACCCAGTACTTC. Encoded protein: CASSKLKCTRQETQYF.